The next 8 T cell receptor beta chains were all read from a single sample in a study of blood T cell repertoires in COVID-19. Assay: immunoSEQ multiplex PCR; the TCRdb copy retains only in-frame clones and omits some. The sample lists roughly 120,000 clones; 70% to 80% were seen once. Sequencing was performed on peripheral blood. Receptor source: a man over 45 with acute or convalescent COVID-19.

The CDR3 here is CASRLTGPSVETQYF. CDR3 DNA sequence: TGTGCCAGTAGATTGACAGGGCCCTCCGTCGAGACCCAGTACTTC. The chain recombines TRBV19 with TRBJ2-5; 7 positions match TRBD1. The germline CDR1 and CDR2 sequences are LNHDA and SQIVND (reference sequence). The length of the CDR3 is 15 residues. With 6 bases clipped from V and 5 bases from J, the junction kept 12 bases outside the gene matches.

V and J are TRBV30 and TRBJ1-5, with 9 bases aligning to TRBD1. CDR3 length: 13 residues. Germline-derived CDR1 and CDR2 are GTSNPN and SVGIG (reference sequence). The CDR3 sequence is CAWDREVNQPQHF. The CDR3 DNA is TGTGCGTGGGACAGGGAAGTCAATCAGCCCCAGCATTTT.

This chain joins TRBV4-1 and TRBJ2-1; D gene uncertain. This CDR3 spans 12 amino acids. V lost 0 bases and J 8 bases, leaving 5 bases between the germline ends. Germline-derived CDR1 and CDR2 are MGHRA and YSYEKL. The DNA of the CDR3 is TGCGCCAGCAGCCAAGATGACTATGAGCAGTTCTTC. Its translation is CASSQDDYEQFF.

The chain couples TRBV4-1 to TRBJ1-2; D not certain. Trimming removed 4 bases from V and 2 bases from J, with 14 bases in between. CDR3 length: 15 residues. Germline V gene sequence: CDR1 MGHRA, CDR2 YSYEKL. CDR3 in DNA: TGCGCCAGCAGCCCTGGTGAGAGGGCGAACTATGGCTACACCTTC. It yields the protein CASSPGERANYGYTF.

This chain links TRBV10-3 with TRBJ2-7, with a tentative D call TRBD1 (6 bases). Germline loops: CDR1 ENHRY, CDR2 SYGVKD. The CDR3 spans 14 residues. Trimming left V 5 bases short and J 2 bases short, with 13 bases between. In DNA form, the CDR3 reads TGTGCCATCAGTTTGGACAGCTTTCCCTACGAGCAGTACTTC. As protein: CAISLDSFPYEQYF.

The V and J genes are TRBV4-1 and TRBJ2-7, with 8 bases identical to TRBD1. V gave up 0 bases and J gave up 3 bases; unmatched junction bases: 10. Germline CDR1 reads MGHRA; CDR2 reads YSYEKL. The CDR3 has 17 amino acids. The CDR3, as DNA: TGCGCCAGCAGCCAAGATAGAGATCAGGGGGCATACTACGAGCAGTACTTC. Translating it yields CASSQDRDQGAYYEQYF.

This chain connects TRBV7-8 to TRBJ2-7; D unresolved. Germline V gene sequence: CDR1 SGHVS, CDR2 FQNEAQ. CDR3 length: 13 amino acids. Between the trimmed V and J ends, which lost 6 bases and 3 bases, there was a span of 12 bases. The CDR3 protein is CASSRDNYYEQYF. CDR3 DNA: TGTGCCAGCAGTCGAGACAACTACTACGAGCAGTACTTC.

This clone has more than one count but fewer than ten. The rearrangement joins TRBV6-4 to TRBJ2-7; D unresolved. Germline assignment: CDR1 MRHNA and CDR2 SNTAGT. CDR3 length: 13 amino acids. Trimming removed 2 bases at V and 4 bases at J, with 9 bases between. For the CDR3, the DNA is TGTGCCAGCAGTGACCCCAAGCCTTACGAGCAGTACTTC. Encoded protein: CASSDPKPYEQYF.